The rows below give T cell receptor beta chains drawn from one sample of a study of T cells after posttransplantation cyclophosphamide. Here immunoSEQ multiplex PCR was the method, and the copy in TCRdb shows in-frame clones only, minus some. This table holds tens of thousands of clones with no singletons; the top ten claim around 2.5%. Sequenced: PBMCs. The receptor source for this set is a woman aged 60 to 75 in good health, CMV-negative, and a related stem cell transplant donor. CDR3s include the opening cysteine and the closing phenylalanine or tryptophan. D genes are given only for firm matches. Size values are once, few and many counts, or a class for expanded clones, and some rows have none.

D gene	clone size	V gene	J gene	CDR3 DNA	CDR3 protein
TRBD1	.	TRBV9	TRBJ1-2	TGTGCCAGCAGCGCAGGGGGCTTTTACGATGGCTACACCTTC	CASSAGGFYDGYTF
TRBD1	.	TRBV15	TRBJ1-2	TGTGCCACCAGCAATTCCCGGGACAGGGTAGGCTACACCTTC	CATSNSRDRVGYTF
TRBD1	many	TRBV2	TRBJ2-2	TGTGCCAGCAGAGCCGGGACAGGGATCGCCGGGGAGCTGTTTTTT	CASRAGTGIAGELFF
TRBD1	many	TRBV4-3	TRBJ1-5	TGCGCCAGCAGCCGAGGACAGGGCGGGCAGCCCCAGCATTTT	CASSRGQGGQPQHF
.	many	TRBV10-2	TRBJ1-6	TGCGCCAGCAGTGACGGTCAGGCCTATAATTCACCCCTCCACTTT	CASSDGQAYNSPLHF
.	many	TRBV19	TRBJ2-1	TGTGCCAGTAGTCGGCTTGGGGCGGGGGAGCAGTTCTTC	CASSRLGAGEQFF
TRBD1	many	TRBV19	TRBJ1-1	TGTGCCAGTAGACCTCGCCCCGGGACAGGGAACACTGAAGCTTTCTTT	CASRPRPGTGNTEAFF
TRBD2	few	TRBV5-1	TRBJ2-2	TGCGCCAGCAGCTTGCCTCTTAAGCGGGAGTCCGGCACCGGGGAGCTGTTTTTT	CASSLPLKRESGTGELFF
.	many	TRBV5-6	TRBJ1-2	TGTGCCAGCAGCTTCACAGGGAGTCCAGGCTATGGCTACACCTTC	CASSFTGSPGYGYTF
TRBD1	many	TRBV7-9	TRBJ2-7	TGTGCCAGCAGCCCTCCTTGGGGACAGGGCTACGAGCAGTACTTC	CASSPPWGQGYEQYF
TRBD2	many	TRBV7-9	TRBJ2-7	TGTGCCACTAGCGGGAGCTCCTACGAGCAGTACTTC	CATSGSSYEQYF
TRBD2	many	TRBV10-3	TRBJ2-3	TGTGCCTCTCGACTAGCGGATACGCAGTATTTT	CASRLADTQYF
TRBD1	.	TRBV7-2	TRBJ2-7	TGTGCCAGCAGCTTAGGGACAGGGGAAGTATCCTACGAGCAGTACTTC	CASSLGTGEVSYEQYF
TRBD1	many	TRBV6-4	TRBJ1-6	TGTGCCAGCAGTGCCGGACAGGGGGCTGATTCACCCCTCCACTTT	CASSAGQGADSPLHF
.	many	TRBV2	TRBJ1-4	TGTGCCAGCAGTGAAATACAGGGACATGAAAAACTGTTTTTT	CASSEIQGHEKLFF
.	few	TRBV7-3	TRBJ2-2	TGTGCCAGCAGCCCCGAGGGGAACACCGGGGAGCTGTTTTTT	CASSPEGNTGELFF
TRBD1	.	TRBV12-3/TRBV12-4	TRBJ1-5	TGTGCCAGCAGTTTTGGACAGGTATGGTATAGCGGCAATCAGCCCCAGCATTTT	CASSFGQVWYSGNQPQHF
TRBD1	many	TRBV11-2	TRBJ1-2	TGTGCCAGCAGCCCCGGGACAGGGGGGGGCTATGGCTACACCTTC	CASSPGTGGGYGYTF
TRBD1	many	TRBV28	TRBJ2-2	TGTGCCAGCAGTTCCTACGGCAGGGGGCTTGACACCGGGGAGCTGTTTTTT	CASSSYGRGLDTGELFF
.	many	TRBV9	TRBJ2-3	TGTGCCAGCAGCGTAAATCGAGCCGGGGCAGATACGCAGTATTTT	CASSVNRAGADTQYF
TRBD1	few	TRBV15	TRBJ1-2	TGTGCCACCAGCAGTGGCGACAGGGGTTATGGCTACACCTTC	CATSSGDRGYGYTF
TRBD2	.	TRBV11-2	TRBJ2-3	TGTGCCAGCAGCGCTCGACTAGCGGGAGGAACTAGCACAGATACGCAGTATTTT	CASSARLAGGTSTDTQYF
TRBD1	many	TRBV6-6	TRBJ1-1	TGTGCCAGCAGTTACCAGGGGGCCTCTGAAGCTTTCTTT	CASSYQGASEAFF
.	many	TRBV6-2/TRBV6-3	TRBJ2-2	TGTGCCAGCAATTACTTTTCGTCCGGGGAGCTGTTTTTT	CASNYFSSGELFF
.	many	TRBV5-1	TRBJ1-2	TGCGCCAGCAGCTTGGCGGGGGACGGCTACACCTTC	CASSLAGDGYTF
TRBD1	many	TRBV19	TRBJ1-1	TGTGCCAGTAGTATCCGACAGGGGAACACTGAAGCTTTCTTT	CASSIRQGNTEAFF
.	many	TRBV7-2	TRBJ1-6	TGTGCCAGCAGAGGGCAGGGTTGGGCTTATAATTCACCCCTCCACTTT	CASRGQGWAYNSPLHF
.	many	TRBV24-1	TRBJ2-1	TGTGCCACCAGTGATACCGGGGTCCACTTTCAGTTCTTC	CATSDTGVHFQFF
.	.	TRBV7-9	TRBJ2-3	TGTGCCAGCAGCTCCCTATGGGCAGTCAAAACAGATACGCAGTATTTT	CASSSLWAVKTDTQYF
TRBD1	many	TRBV7-8	TRBJ2-7	TGTGCCAGCAGACCAGACAGGGCGGCTTCCTACGAGCAGTACTTC	CASRPDRAASYEQYF
.	many	TRBV6-1	TRBJ1-1	TGTGCCAGCAGTGAAGGAGGAGGGACTTTCGCTGAAGCTTTCTTT	CASSEGGGTFAEAFF
.	many	TRBV28	TRBJ1-5	TGTGCCGTCTCGTGGCCCCAGCATTTT	CAVSWPQHF
.	many	TRBV7-7	TRBJ2-7	TGTGCTAGCAGCTCTATGGTGGGCTCCGAGCAGTACTTC	CASSSMVGSEQYF
TRBD2	many	TRBV7-9	TRBJ2-1	TGTGCCAGCAGCTTAAAGAGGGCTAGCGGATTCTACAATGAGCAGTTCTTC	CASSLKRASGFYNEQFF
TRBD1	.	TRBV5-1	TRBJ2-5	TGCGCCAGCACCGACGTACAGGGGGCGCAAGAGACCCAGTACTTC	CASTDVQGAQETQYF
TRBD2	few	TRBV5-1	TRBJ2-3	TGCGCCAGCAGCCGCTCCCCTTTTAGCGGGAGCACAGATACGCAGTATTTT	CASSRSPFSGSTDTQYF
TRBD2	many	TRBV9	TRBJ2-1	TGTGCCAGCAGCTTTAATAGCGGGGGTCGGTACAATGAGCAGTTCTTC	CASSFNSGGRYNEQFF
TRBD1	many	TRBV5-6	TRBJ2-2	TGTGCCAGCAGCTTTGGACAGGGGGCATCCGGGGAGCTGTTTTTT	CASSFGQGASGELFF
TRBD1	many	TRBV6-5	TRBJ1-6	TGTGCCAGCAGTAGGGACAGTCGCTCGGCCGCACCCCTCCACTTT	CASSRDSRSAAPLHF